Below, one T cell receptor beta chain is given with its context. The assay was immunoSEQ multiplex PCR, and TCRdb's table has in-frame clones only and misses some. The sample shows about 180,000 clones, 91% of them seen only once. These data come from a study of control samples from healthy donors and cancer patients. Germline assignment: CDR1 SGHRS and CDR2 YFSETQ. The V segment lost 4 bases and the J segment 0 bases; nucleotides outside the gene matches: 11. This CDR3 spans 20 amino acids. The specimen was blood. The V call is TRBV5-1, the J call TRBJ2-2, with 14 bases fitting TRBD2. The TCR originated in a woman aged 40 to 49 in good health. CDR3 region: CASSRTRLAGGQTNTGELFF. CDR3 nucleotides: TGCGCCAGCAGCCGGACCCGACTAGCGGGGGGGCAAACGAACACCGGGGAGCTGTTTTTT. Using reference TRBV5-1 and TRBJ2-2 for the parts outside the CDR3, the full variable domain is KAGVTQTPRYLIKTRGQQVTLSCSPISGHRSVSWYQQTPGQGLQFLFEYFSETQRNKGNFPGRFSGRQFSNSRSEMNVSTLELGDSALYLCASSRTRLAGGQTNTGELFFGEGSRLTVL.